A selection of T cell receptor beta chains follows, all from one sample in a study of shared clonotypes between healthy human individuals. TCRdb keeps only in-frame clones here, not all; method: immunoSEQ multiplex PCR. Among 2 million to 2.5 million clones listed, around 92% were seen once. Sequenced sample: naive CD4+ T cells from PBMCs. All receptors come from a man aged 18 to 29 in good health. Some clones in this sample may be carry-over from other donors' samples. Both conserved end residues are part of each CDR3. The D gene is left open where the match is weak. Clone size appears in some rows only: once, few, many, or a class for an expanded clone.

CDR3aa,CDR3nt,v_gene,abundance,d_gene,j_gene
CASRGDRGGNQPQHF,TGTGCCAGCAGGGGTGACAGGGGAGGCAATCAGCCCCAGCATTTT,TRBV2,NA,TRBD1,TRBJ1-5
CASSPHGGYNEKLFF,TGTGCCAGCAGTCCCCATGGGGGGTACAATGAAAAACTGTTTTTT,TRBV28,NA,NA,TRBJ1-4
CASSLEAGSTYEQYF,TGCGCCAGCAGCTTAGAGGCAGGGAGCACCTACGAGCAGTACTTC,TRBV5-1,NA,NA,TRBJ2-7
CASAGNRAGTDTQYF,TGTGCCAGCGCAGGTAACAGGGCTGGCACAGATACGCAGTATTTT,TRBV9,NA,NA,TRBJ2-3
CSVRDPRHTDTQYF,TGCAGCGTGAGGGACCCCCGGCACACAGATACGCAGTATTTT,TRBV29-1,NA,NA,TRBJ2-3
CASSQGVAGGPYEQFF,TGTGCCAGCAGCCAAGGGGTAGCGGGAGGGCCATACGAGCAGTTCTTC,TRBV4-2,NA,TRBD2,TRBJ2-1
CASSLTGVGNQPQHF,TGCGCCAGCAGCTTAACAGGGGTTGGCAATCAGCCCCAGCATTTT,TRBV5-1,NA,TRBD1,TRBJ1-5
CASSEPLARDTQYF,TGTGCCAGCAGCGAGCCCCTTGCGAGAGATACGCAGTATTTT,TRBV9,NA,NA,TRBJ2-3
CASSLITSDTGELFF,TGCGCCAGCAGCTTGATAACCTCGGATACCGGGGAGCTGTTTTTT,TRBV5-1,NA,NA,TRBJ2-2
CASSKDNTGELFF,TGTGCCAGCAGTAAAGATAACACCGGGGAGCTGTTTTTT,TRBV2,NA,NA,TRBJ2-2
CASSCLLAAVQETQYF,TGCGCCAGCAGTTGTTTACTAGCGGCGGTCCAAGAGACCCAGTACTTC,TRBV10-1,NA,TRBD2,TRBJ2-5
CASKVRARTEAFF,TGTGCCAGCAAAGTCCGGGCGAGGACTGAAGCTTTCTTT,TRBV28,once,NA,TRBJ1-1
CASSFGRNFEGNEQFF,TGTGCCAGCAGTTTTGGACGAAACTTCGAAGGGAATGAGCAGTTCTTC,TRBV27,NA,NA,TRBJ2-1
CASSSPGLGNQPQHF,TGTGCCAGCAGTTCGCCGGGACTAGGCAATCAGCCCCAGCATTTT,TRBV6-5,NA,NA,TRBJ1-5
CAWSVGVEGYGYTF,TGTGCCTGGAGTGTGGGCGTAGAAGGCTATGGCTACACCTTC,TRBV30,once,NA,TRBJ1-2
CASSWSGGPLGPYEQYF,TGTGCCAGCAGCTGGAGCGGCGGGCCACTGGGACCCTACGAGCAGTACTTC,TRBV7-2,NA,NA,TRBJ2-7
CASSPSGDEQFF,TGTGCCAGCAGCCCTAGCGGCGATGAGCAGTTCTTC,TRBV7-9,few,TRBD2,TRBJ2-1
CASSSQGRMNTEAFF,TGTGCCAGCAGTTCTCAGGGGCGCATGAACACTGAAGCTTTCTTT,TRBV25-1,NA,NA,TRBJ1-1
CASSRAGSYNEQFF,TGTGCCAGCAGTAGAGCTGGGTCCTACAATGAGCAGTTCTTC,TRBV6-4,NA,NA,TRBJ2-1